One and the same sample provided the 8 T cell receptor beta chains below, sequenced in a study of identical twins. TCRdb called the 5' RACE reads again in MiXCR, with one record for every CDR3 protein. The repertoire holds around 1.7 million distinct CDR3 sequences, less than 35% seen once, with over 0.25% in the top ten. The sequenced sample consisted of cord blood. Every receptor here comes from a newborn girl in good health.

The chain couples TRBV6-2 or TRBV6-3 to TRBJ2-5; 8 positions agree with TRBD2. J was trimmed by 11 bases and V by 7 bases; bases with no gene match: 24. The CDR3 is 17 residues long. Germline V gives CDR1 MNHEY, CDR2 SVGEGT. CDR3 in DNA: TGTGCCAGCACCTTAGAGGTAGCGGGGAGCCTCTACAATGAGCAGTACTTC. It encodes CASTLEVAGSLYNEQYF.

A note on this clonotype: A much larger clone sits a single nucleotide away, making a read error possible. The chain recombines TRBV12-3 or TRBV12-4 with TRBJ2-7; weak D call: TRBD2 (5 bases). V was trimmed by 6 bases and J by 2 bases, leaving 20 bases between them. This CDR3 contains 16 residues. CDR3 bases: TGTGCCAGCAGCCCTACTAGGGCTCGATTTCCCTACGAGCAGTACTTC. This translates into CASSPTRARFPYEQYF.

The rearrangement joins TRBV19 to TRBJ1-1; 7 bases align to TRBD1. V lost 3 bases, J lost 0 bases, and 4 bases stayed unmatched. Germline CDR1 LNHDA, CDR2 SQIVND (reference sequence). The CDR3 spans 15 residues. For the CDR3, the DNA is TGTGCCAGTAGTATCGGGACAGCCATGAACACTGAAGCTTTCTTT. Its translation is CASSIGTAMNTEAFF.

This clonotype appeared a few times. The gene calls are TRBV10-3 and TRBJ1-4; 7 positions match TRBD1. V trimming: 3 bases; J trimming: 8 bases; junction bases outside the gene matches: 6. This CDR3 has 14 amino acids. Germline CDR1 ENHRY, CDR2 SYGVKD. This CDR3 is CAISDGTAPEKLFF. CDR3 DNA sequence: TGTGCCATCAGTGACGGGACAGCCCCCGAAAAACTGTTTTTT.

Ten or more counts support this clonotype. V is TRBV29-1 and J is TRBJ1-1; D remains ambiguous. Germline V gives CDR1 SQVTM, CDR2 ANQGSEA. The germline V and J ends were trimmed by 1 base and 0 bases, with 6 bases remaining between them. The CDR3 spans 13 residues. CDR3 bases: TGCAGCGTTGAAGGACACTTGAACACTGAAGCTTTCTTT. It is translated as CSVEGHLNTEAFF.

This clonotype was picked up many times. V and J are TRBV29-1 and TRBJ2-7; TRBD1 agrees at 7 bases. This CDR3 region has 12 residues. Germline V gene lookup returns CDR1 SQVTM and CDR2 ANQGSEA. The V gene end was trimmed by 5 bases and the J gene end by 6 bases; junction bases not matched to a gene: 7. The CDR3, as DNA: TGCAGCGTTCTTGATGACAGGGCCGAGCAGTACTTC. This encodes CSVLDDRAEQYF.

The chain uses TRBV2 and TRBJ2-1; D perhaps matches TRBD1 (6 bases). The CDR3 has 12 amino acids. Trimming cost V 9 bases and J 4 bases, with 10 bases left between them. Germline loops: CDR1 SNHLY, CDR2 FYNNEI. The CDR3 DNA follows: TGTGCCAGGTCAGGGGCGTACAATGAGCAGTTCTTC. Translation: CARSGAYNEQFF.

V usage is TRBV28 and J usage is TRBJ2-7; 7 positions match TRBD1. V gave up 6 bases and J gave up 2 bases; unmatched junction bases: 10. CDR3 length: 15 residues. Germline V gives CDR1 MDHEN, CDR2 SYDVKM. The CDR3 reads CASSISTGPTYEQYF. The CDR3 bases are TGTGCCAGCAGCATTTCGACAGGGCCGACCTACGAGCAGTACTTC.